This entry lists 26 T cell receptor beta chains sequenced from one sample in a study of early T cells in non-severe SARS-CoV-2 infection. MiXCR was run by TCRdb on the 5' RACE reads, yielding one entry per CDR3 protein. The sample carries approximately 66,000 distinct CDR3 sequences, roughly 13% recorded once. Material: whole blood. The source of these receptors is an adult who was a healthcare worker with PCR-confirmed SARS-CoV-2 infection or an uninfected control (not recorded which).

This clonotype came up many times. This chain links TRBV10-3 with TRBJ1-1, with D perhaps matching TRBD1 (6 bases). CDR1 is ENHRY and CDR2 is SYGVKD in the germline V gene. V lost 1 base and J 0 bases, leaving 9 bases between the germline ends. CDR3 length: 15 amino acids. The CDR3 coding sequence is TGTGCCATCAGTGAGTTGGACAGCTTGAACACTGAAGCTTTCTTT. Amino acid sequence: CAISELDSLNTEAFF.

The chain joins TRBV7-2 to TRBJ2-3; TRBD1 might be the D (6 bases). The CDR3 has 12 residues. The germline V and J ends were trimmed by 6 bases and 7 bases, with 11 bases remaining between them. Per the germline V gene, CDR1 is SGHTA and CDR2 is FQGNSA. The CDR3 loop is CASRTGRYTQYF. The DNA for the CDR3 is TGTGCCAGCAGAACAGGGAGATATACGCAGTATTTT.

This clonotype has at least ten counts. The V and J genes are TRBV12-3 or TRBV12-4 and TRBJ1-5, with 9 bases that match TRBD1. V shed 6 bases, J shed 2 bases, and the junction held 8 bases outside the gene matches. CDR3 size: 16 residues. The CDR3 sequence: CASSTGTGTGNQPQHF. CDR3 nucleotides: TGTGCCAGCAGCACCGGGACAGGGACGGGCAATCAGCCCCAGCATTTT.

Ten or more counts support this clonotype. The rearrangement links TRBV6-1 to TRBJ1-4; D is ambiguous. The V and J ends lost 7 bases and 4 bases respectively, with 13 bases between them. Germline V lookup: CDR1 MNHNS, CDR2 SASEGT. CDR3 length: 14 amino acids. CDR3 residues: CASKITTDNEKLFF. The DNA of the CDR3 is TGTGCCAGCAAGATTACAACGGATAATGAAAAACTGTTTTTT.

In its sample, this clonotype was seen many times. The rearrangement joins TRBV13 to TRBJ2-3; weak D call: TRBD2 (6 bases). The V end lost 2 bases, the J end lost 1 base, and 10 bases lay between the germline ends. The CDR3 spans 15 residues. The germline gives CDR1 PRHDT, CDR2 FYEKMQ (reference sequence). The CDR3 coding sequence is TGTGCCAGCAGCTTACGCGGGGCCGGCACAGATACGCAGTATTTT. Encoded protein: CASSLRGAGTDTQYF.

V and J are TRBV5-5 and TRBJ1-4, with D perhaps TRBD1 (5 bases). Germline CDR1 SGHKS, CDR2 YYEKEE (reference sequence). The CDR3 spans 15 residues. V lost 0 bases, J lost 1 base, and 7 bases lay in between. CDR3 nucleotides: TGTGCCAGCAGCTTGGATGGGGGAACTAATGAAAAACTGTTTTTT. As protein: CASSLDGGTNEKLFF.

There are many counts of this clonotype. The rearrangement links TRBV19 to TRBJ1-5; D is unclear. V lost 4 bases and J 1 base, leaving 8 bases between the germline ends. This CDR3 spans 14 amino acids. CDR1 is LNHDA and CDR2 is SQIVND in the germline V gene (reference sequence). The CDR3 nucleotides are TGTGCCAGTAGTAGCTTCGTAAGCAATCAGCCCCAGCATTTT. As protein: CASSSFVSNQPQHF.

The table lists this clonotype with a few counts. V and J are TRBV15 and TRBJ1-3, with 7 bases aligning to TRBD1. V lost 5 bases to trimming and J lost 4 bases; unmatched junction nucleotides: 5. Germline CDR1 reads LNHNV; CDR2 reads YYDKDF (reference sequence). The CDR3 contains 14 residues. The DNA of the CDR3 is TGTGCCACCAGCCTGACAGGGTACGGAAACACCATATATTTT. It specifies CATSLTGYGNTIYF.

This clonotype has a count of ten or more. The V call is TRBV29-1, the J call TRBJ2-1, with D unresolved. CDR3 length: 13 residues. V gave up 5 bases and J gave up 10 bases, with 18 bases separating them. Germline V CDR1 and CDR2: SQVTM, ANQGSEA. The CDR3 is CSVHRALVGEQFF. As DNA, the CDR3 is TGCAGCGTTCACCGAGCCCTGGTTGGGGAGCAGTTCTTC.

The rearrangement uses TRBV12-3 or TRBV12-4 and TRBJ2-7; 8 bases line up with TRBD2. J lost 3 bases, V lost 7 bases, and 8 bases had no gene match. There are 14 residues in the CDR3. The CDR3 region is CASTFGGAGYEQYF. As DNA, the CDR3 is TGTGCCAGCACATTCGGGGGGGCCGGCTACGAGCAGTACTTC.

This chain connects TRBV11-1 to TRBJ2-5, with 7 bases that match TRBD1. CDR1 is SGHAT and CDR2 is FQDESV in the germline V gene (reference sequence). The CDR3 has 14 amino acids. V was pared by 5 bases and J by 4 bases, with 7 bases of the junction left unmatched. The CDR3 protein is CASSLDRDPETQYF. The CDR3 DNA sequence: TGTGCCAGCAGCCTAGACAGGGATCCAGAGACCCAGTACTTC.

This clonotype was counted between two and nine times. The chain joins TRBV29-1 to TRBJ2-7, with D hard to call. Germline-derived CDR1 and CDR2 are SQVTM and ANQGSEA. The CDR3 has 11 amino acids. V lost 7 bases, J lost 4 bases, and 11 bases lay in between. CDR3 sequence (DNA): TGCAGCGCCGTACAGTTATACGAGCAGTACTTC. Amino acids: CSAVQLYEQYF.

In its sample, this clonotype was seen many times. V gene TRBV11-2 combines with J gene TRBJ1-4; D gene ambiguous. Looked up from germline, CDR1 is SGHAT and CDR2 is FQNNGV. This CDR3 comprises 15 residues. Trimming took 5 bases from V and 6 from J, leaving 16 bases between them. CDR3 protein: CASSLRPESHEKLFF. The DNA for the CDR3 is TGTGCCAGCAGCCTCCGGCCCGAATCGCATGAAAAACTGTTTTTT.

Many counts were recorded for this clonotype. The chain joins TRBV5-1 to TRBJ2-1; no reliable D call. CDR1 and CDR2 from the germline V gene are SGHRS and YFSETQ. The CDR3 spans 14 residues. Between the trimmed V and J ends, which lost 0 bases and 12 bases, there was a span of 16 bases. Written as DNA, the CDR3 is TGCGCCAGCAGCTTGGGGCCGCTAACAGAGGTGCAGTTCTTC. Translating it yields CASSLGPLTEVQFF.

This clonotype was counted a few times. J is TRBJ2-1 and V is TRBV29-1, with D maybe TRBD1 (6 bases). Germline-derived CDR1 and CDR2 are SQVTM and ANQGSEA. V dropped 6 bases and J dropped 0 bases, with 21 bases sitting between them. This CDR3 contains 17 residues. For the CDR3, the DNA is TGCAGCGTGACCTCCAGAGGACAGACTTACTCCTACAATGAGCAGTTCTTC. It specifies CSVTSRGQTYSYNEQFF.

At least ten counts were recorded for this clonotype. This chain uses TRBV20-1 with TRBJ1-1, with D perhaps TRBD1 (6 bases). The length of the CDR3 is 14 residues. Trimming shortened V by 0 bases and J by 1 base, and 9 bases separated the two germline ends. Germline V gene data show CDR1 as DFQATT and CDR2 as SNEGSKA (reference sequence). This CDR3 reads CSAREDSSNTEAFF. The CDR3 nucleotides are TGCAGTGCTAGAGAGGACAGTTCGAACACTGAAGCTTTCTTT.

This clonotype was counted only a few times. The rearrangement joins TRBV11-2 to TRBJ2-5; D possibly corresponds to TRBD2 (5 bases). V lost 3 bases and J lost 3, with 14 bases in between. The CDR3 is 15 residues long. From germline, CDR1 is SGHAT and CDR2 FQNNGV. In nucleotides, the CDR3 is TGTGCCAGCAGCTTCCTTTGGAGCGGCAAAGAGACCCAGTACTTC. This sequence encodes CASSFLWSGKETQYF. The entire variable domain, with the rest obtained from reference TRBV11-2 and TRBJ2-5, is as follows: EAGVAQSPRYKIIEKRQSVAFWCNPISGHATLYWYQQILGQGPKLLIQFQNNGVVDDSQLPKDRFSAERLKGVDSTLKIQPAKLEDSAVYLCASSFLWSGKETQYFGPGTRLLVL.

This clonotype was found many times. The rearrangement uses TRBV9 and TRBJ2-7; 13 positions agree with TRBD2. The CDR3 extends over 18 amino acids. V lost 0 bases to trimming and J lost 0 bases; unmatched junction nucleotides: 6. CDR1 and CDR2 (germline): SGDLS, YYNGEE. The CDR3 protein is CASSVASGTSGASYEQYF. DNA of the CDR3: TGTGCCAGCAGCGTAGCCTCTGGGACTAGCGGGGCCTCCTACGAGCAGTACTTC.

This clonotype was counted at least ten times. The chain employs TRBV11-2 and TRBJ2-2, with D possibly matching TRBD2 (6 bases). CDR1 and CDR2 (germline): SGHAT, FQNNGV. CDR3 length: 14 amino acids. V was clipped by 6 bases and J by 3 bases, with 11 bases between them. This CDR3 reads CASREGLHTGELFF. CDR3 nucleotide sequence: TGTGCCAGCAGGGAGGGACTGCACACCGGGGAGCTGTTTTTT.

This chain connects TRBV24-1 to TRBJ2-1; D possibly corresponds to TRBD1 (6 bases). Germline CDR1 KGHDR, CDR2 SFDVKD. The CDR3 is 13 residues long. V lost 4 bases, J lost 10 bases, and 13 bases lay in between. CDR3 sequence (DNA): TGTGCCACCAGTGACTCGGACAGATCAGAGCAGTTCTTC. Translation: CATSDSDRSEQFF.

A few counts support this clonotype. The chain is built from TRBV2 and TRBJ2-7, with D perhaps matching TRBD1 (5 bases). The CDR3 sequence is 12 residues long. Trimming pared 4 bases from V and 6 bases from J, leaving 10 bases between. Germline CDR1 reads SNHLY; CDR2 reads FYNNEI. In DNA form, the CDR3 reads TGTGCCAGCAGTGCTCAGGGCGGCGAGCAGTACTTC. It is translated as CASSAQGGEQYF.

This clonotype showed up just a few times. This chain uses TRBV10-3 with TRBJ2-1; maybe TRBD1 (5 bases). Germline V gene lookup returns CDR1 ENHRY and CDR2 SYGVKD. The CDR3 consists of 13 residues. V lost 3 bases and J lost 2, with 5 bases in between. The DNA of the CDR3 is TGTGCCATCAGTGACAGGGCCTACAATGAGCAGTTCTTC. Residues: CAISDRAYNEQFF.

This clonotype occurred many times. The chain employs TRBV19 and TRBJ2-5; D remains ambiguous. The length of the CDR3 is 13 residues. The germline CDR1 and CDR2 sequences are LNHDA and SQIVND (reference sequence). V was pared by 3 bases and J by 1 base, with 6 bases between. The CDR3: CASSMLTQETQYF. The CDR3 DNA is TGTGCCAGTAGTATGCTTACCCAAGAGACCCAGTACTTC.

This chain uses TRBV11-3 with TRBJ2-2, with 7 positions matching TRBD2. CDR3 length: 14 amino acids. V shed 5 bases and J 5 bases; nucleotides not matched to a gene: 5. Germline V lookup: CDR1 SGHNT, CDR2 YENEEA. The CDR3 protein is CASSPGLVTGELFF. In DNA, the CDR3 is TGTGCCAGCAGCCCCGGACTAGTAACCGGGGAGCTGTTTTTT.

This sequence joins TRBV7-3 and TRBJ1-2; no definite D call. V was trimmed by 5 bases and J by 4 bases, leaving 17 bases between them. This CDR3 region has 15 residues. Germline V gene lookup returns CDR1 SGHTA and CDR2 FQGTGA. The CDR3: CASSPTLSRAYGYTF. The CDR3 region has the DNA TGTGCCAGCAGCCCTACACTTTCGAGGGCCTATGGCTACACCTTC.

This clonotype was detected many times. The chain recombines TRBV6-5 with TRBJ2-7; the D is unclear. V lost 10 bases and J lost 6, with 13 bases in between. The length of the CDR3 is 11 residues. Germline values: CDR1 MNHEY, CDR2 SVGAGI. The CDR3 loop reads CATRVRTEQYF. In DNA, the CDR3 is TGTGCCACCCGGGTGCGTACCGAGCAGTACTTC.